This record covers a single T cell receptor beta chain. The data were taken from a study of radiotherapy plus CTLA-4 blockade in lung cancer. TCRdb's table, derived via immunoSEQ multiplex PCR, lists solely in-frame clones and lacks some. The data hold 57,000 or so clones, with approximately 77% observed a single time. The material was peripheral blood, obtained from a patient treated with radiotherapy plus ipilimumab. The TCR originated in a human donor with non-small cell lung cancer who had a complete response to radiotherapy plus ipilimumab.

The CDR3 DNA follows: TGTGCCAGCAGCAAATTGGGCAGGGTGCCCTATGGCTACACCTTC. Translated: CASSKLGRVPYGYTF. The chain joins TRBV21-1 to TRBJ1-2; whether TRBD1, the table's D call, matches the DNA was not checked. TRBV21-1 is a documented pseudogene. CDR3 length equals 15 residues.